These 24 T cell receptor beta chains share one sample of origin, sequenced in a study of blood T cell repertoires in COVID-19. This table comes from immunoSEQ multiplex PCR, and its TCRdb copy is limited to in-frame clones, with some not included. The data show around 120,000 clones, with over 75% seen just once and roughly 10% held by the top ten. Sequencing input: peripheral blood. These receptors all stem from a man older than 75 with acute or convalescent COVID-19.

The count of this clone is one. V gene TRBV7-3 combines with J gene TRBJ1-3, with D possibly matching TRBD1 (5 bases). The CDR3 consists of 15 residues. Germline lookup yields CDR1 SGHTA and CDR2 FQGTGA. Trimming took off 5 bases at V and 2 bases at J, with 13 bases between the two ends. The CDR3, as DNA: TGTGCCAGCAGCCTTGCTGCGGGGGCTGGAAACACCATATATTTT. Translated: CASSLAAGAGNTIYF.

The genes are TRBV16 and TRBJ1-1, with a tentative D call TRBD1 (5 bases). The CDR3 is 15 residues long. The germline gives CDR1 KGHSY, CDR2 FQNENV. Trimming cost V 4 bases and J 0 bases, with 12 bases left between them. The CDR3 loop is CASSRGHLMNTEAFF. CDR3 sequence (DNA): TGTGCCAGCAGCCGCGGACACCTCATGAACACTGAAGCTTTCTTT.

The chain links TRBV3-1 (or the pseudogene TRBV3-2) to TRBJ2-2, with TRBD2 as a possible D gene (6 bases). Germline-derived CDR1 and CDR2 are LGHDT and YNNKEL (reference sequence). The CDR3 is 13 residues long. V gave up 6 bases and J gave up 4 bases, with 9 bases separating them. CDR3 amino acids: CASSYSGTGELFF. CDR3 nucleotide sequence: TGTGCCAGCAGTTATAGCGGCACCGGGGAGCTGTTTTTT.

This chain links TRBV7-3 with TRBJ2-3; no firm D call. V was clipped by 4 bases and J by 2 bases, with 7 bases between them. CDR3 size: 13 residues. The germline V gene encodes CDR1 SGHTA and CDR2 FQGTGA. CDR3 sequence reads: CASSSSSTDTQYF. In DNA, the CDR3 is TGTGCCAGCAGCTCCTCCTCCACAGATACGCAGTATTTT.

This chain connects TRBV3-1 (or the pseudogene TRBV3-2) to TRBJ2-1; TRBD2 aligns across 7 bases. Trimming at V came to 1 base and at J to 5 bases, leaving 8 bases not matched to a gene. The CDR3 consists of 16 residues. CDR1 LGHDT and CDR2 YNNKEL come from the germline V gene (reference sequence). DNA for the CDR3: TGTGCCAGCAGCCAAGTCTGGACTAGTGTCGACAATGAGCAGTTCTTC. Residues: CASSQVWTSVDNEQFF.

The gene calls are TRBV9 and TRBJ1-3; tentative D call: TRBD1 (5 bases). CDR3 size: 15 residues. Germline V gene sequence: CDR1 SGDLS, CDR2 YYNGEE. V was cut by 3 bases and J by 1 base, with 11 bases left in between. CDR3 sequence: CASSAGGGSGNTIYF. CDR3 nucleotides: TGTGCCAGCAGCGCGGGCGGGGGTTCTGGAAACACCATATATTTT.

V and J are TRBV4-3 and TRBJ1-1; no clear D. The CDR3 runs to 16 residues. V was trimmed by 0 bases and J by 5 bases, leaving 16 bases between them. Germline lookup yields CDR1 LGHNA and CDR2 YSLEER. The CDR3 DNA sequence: TGCGCCAGCAGCCAAGATTATACGGGTGGTTGGACTGAAGCTTTCTTT. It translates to CASSQDYTGGWTEAFF.

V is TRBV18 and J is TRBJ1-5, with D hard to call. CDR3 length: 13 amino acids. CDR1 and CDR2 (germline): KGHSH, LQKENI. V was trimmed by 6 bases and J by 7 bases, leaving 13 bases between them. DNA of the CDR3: TGTGCCAGCTCCCGTCAGTTCGGGCAGCCCCAGCATTTT. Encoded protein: CASSRQFGQPQHF.

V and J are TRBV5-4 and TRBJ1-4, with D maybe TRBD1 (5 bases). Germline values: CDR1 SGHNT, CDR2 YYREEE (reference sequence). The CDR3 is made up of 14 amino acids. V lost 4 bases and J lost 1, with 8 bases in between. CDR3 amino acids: CASSPGGTNEKLFF. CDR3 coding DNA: TGTGCCAGCAGCCCGGGGGGAACTAATGAAAAACTGTTTTTT.

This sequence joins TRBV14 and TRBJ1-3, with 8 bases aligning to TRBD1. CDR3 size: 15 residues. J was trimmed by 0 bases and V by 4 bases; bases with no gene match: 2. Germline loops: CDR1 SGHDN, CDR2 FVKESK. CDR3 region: CASSRQGPSGNTIYF. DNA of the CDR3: TGTGCCAGCAGCCGACAGGGGCCCTCTGGAAACACCATATATTTT.

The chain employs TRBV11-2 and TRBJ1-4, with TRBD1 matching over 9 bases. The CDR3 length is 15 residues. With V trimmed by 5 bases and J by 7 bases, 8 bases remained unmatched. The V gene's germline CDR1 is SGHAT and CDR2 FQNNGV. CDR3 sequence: CASSPQTGGGEKLFF. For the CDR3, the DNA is TGTGCCAGCAGCCCCCAGACAGGGGGAGGTGAAAAACTGTTTTTT.

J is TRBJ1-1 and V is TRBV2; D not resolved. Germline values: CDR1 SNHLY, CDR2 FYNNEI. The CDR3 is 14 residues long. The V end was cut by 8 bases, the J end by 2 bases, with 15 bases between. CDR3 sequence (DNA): TGTGCCAGCTTAAACCCCGATAGTAACACTGAAGCTTTCTTT. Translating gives CASLNPDSNTEAFF.

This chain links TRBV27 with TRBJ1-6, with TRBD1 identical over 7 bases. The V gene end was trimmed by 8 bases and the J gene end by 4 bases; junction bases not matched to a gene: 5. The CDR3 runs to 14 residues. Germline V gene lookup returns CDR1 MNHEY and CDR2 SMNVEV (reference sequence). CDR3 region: CASLRDSYNSPLHF. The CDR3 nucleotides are TGTGCCAGCCTCCGGGACAGTTATAATTCACCCCTCCACTTT.

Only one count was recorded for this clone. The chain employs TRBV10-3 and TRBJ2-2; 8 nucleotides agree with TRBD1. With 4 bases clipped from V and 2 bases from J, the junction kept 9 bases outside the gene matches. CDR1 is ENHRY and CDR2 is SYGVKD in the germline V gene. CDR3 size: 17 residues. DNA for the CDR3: TGTGCCATCAGTGCGAACACGGGGACAGGAAACACCGGGGAGCTGTTTTTT. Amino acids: CAISANTGTGNTGELFF.

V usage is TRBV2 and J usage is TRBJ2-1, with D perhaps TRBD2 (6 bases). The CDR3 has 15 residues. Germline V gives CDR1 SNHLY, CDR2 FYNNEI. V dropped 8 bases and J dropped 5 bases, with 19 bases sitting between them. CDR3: CASVFRESKDNEQFF. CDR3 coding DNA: TGTGCCAGCGTCTTCCGGGAGTCAAAAGACAATGAGCAGTTCTTC.

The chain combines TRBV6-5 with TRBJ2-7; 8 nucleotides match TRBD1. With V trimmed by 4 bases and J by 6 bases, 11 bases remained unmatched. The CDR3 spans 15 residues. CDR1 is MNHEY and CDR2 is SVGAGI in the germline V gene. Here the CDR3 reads CASSSPGQGTGEQYF. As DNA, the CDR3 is TGTGCCAGCAGTTCCCCCGGACAGGGAACGGGCGAGCAGTACTTC.

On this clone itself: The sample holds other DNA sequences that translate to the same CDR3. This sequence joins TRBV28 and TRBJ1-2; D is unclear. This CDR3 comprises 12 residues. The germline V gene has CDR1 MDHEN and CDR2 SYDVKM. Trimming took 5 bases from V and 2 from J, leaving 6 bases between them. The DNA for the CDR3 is TGTGCCAGCAGTCTTTCGAACTATGGCTACACCTTC. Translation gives CASSLSNYGYTF.

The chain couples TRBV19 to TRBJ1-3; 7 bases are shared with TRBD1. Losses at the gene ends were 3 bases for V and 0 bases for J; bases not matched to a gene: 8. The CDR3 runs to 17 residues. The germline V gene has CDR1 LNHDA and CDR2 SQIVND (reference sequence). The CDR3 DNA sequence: TGTGCCAGTAGTATTCGATCGGGACAGAGCTCTGGAAACACCATATATTTT. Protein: CASSIRSGQSSGNTIYF.

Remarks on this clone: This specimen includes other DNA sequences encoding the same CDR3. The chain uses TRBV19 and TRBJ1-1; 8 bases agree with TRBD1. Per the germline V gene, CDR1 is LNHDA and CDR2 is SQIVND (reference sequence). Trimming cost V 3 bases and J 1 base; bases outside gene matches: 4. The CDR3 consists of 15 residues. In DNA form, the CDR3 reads TGTGCCAGTAGTATCGTAGGACAGGGGAACACTGAAGCTTTCTTT. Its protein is CASSIVGQGNTEAFF.

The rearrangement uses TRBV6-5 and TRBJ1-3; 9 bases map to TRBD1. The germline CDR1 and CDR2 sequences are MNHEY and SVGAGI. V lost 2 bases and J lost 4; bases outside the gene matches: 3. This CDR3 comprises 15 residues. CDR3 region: CASSYGTGSGNTIYF. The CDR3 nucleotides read TGTGCCAGCAGTTACGGGACAGGGTCGGGAAACACCATATATTTT.

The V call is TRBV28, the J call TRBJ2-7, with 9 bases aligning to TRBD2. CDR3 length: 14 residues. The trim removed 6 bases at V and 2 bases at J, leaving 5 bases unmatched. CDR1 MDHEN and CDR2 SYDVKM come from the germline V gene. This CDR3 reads CASRPGLAPYEQYF. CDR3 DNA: TGTGCCAGCAGGCCGGGACTAGCTCCCTACGAGCAGTACTTC.

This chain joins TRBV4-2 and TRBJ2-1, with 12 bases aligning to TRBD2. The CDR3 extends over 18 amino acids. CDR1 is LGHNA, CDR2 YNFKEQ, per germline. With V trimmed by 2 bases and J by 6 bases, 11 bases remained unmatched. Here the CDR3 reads CASSQILAGGLLSNEQFF. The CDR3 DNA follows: TGTGCCAGCAGCCAAATCCTAGCGGGAGGGCTGCTTTCCAATGAGCAGTTCTTC.

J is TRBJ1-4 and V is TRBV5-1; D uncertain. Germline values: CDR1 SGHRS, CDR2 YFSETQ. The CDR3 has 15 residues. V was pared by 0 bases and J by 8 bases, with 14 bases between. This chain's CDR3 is CASSLGTGDGEKLFF. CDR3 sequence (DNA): TGCGCCAGCAGCTTGGGGACCGGGGATGGGGAAAAACTGTTTTTT. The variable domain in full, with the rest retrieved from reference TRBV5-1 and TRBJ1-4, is KAGVTQTPRYLIKTRGQQVTLSCSPISGHRSVSWYQQTPGQGLQFLFEYFSETQRNKGNFPGRFSGRQFSNSRSEMNVSTLELGDSALYLCASSLGTGDGEKLFFGSGTQLSVL.

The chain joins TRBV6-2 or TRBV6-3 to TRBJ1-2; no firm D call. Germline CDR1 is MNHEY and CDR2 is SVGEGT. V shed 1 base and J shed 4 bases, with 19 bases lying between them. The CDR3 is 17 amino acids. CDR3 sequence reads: CASSYFPSRERTYGYTF. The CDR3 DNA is TGTGCCAGCAGTTACTTTCCCTCCCGGGAGCGGACCTATGGCTACACCTTC.